A selection of T cell receptor beta chains follows, all from one sample in a study of blood T cell repertoires in COVID-19. Data came from immunoSEQ multiplex PCR; TCRdb stores just in-frame clones and leaves some out. This table holds fewer than 300,000 clones, approximately 86% found once. Material for sequencing was peripheral blood. Receptors were obtained from a woman between 18 and 29 years old with acute or convalescent COVID-19. CDR3s include the opening cysteine and the closing phenylalanine or tryptophan. The order of the fields is CDR3 protein, CDR3 DNA, clone size, V gene, J gene, D gene. The D gene is left open where the match is weak. A clone size is listed for some rows: how often the clone was seen (once, few, many), or a class if it is expanded.

CASTYRGPTGAFF	TGTGCCAGCACTTACAGGGGGCCCACTGGAGCTTTCTTT	-	TRBV2	TRBJ1-1	TRBD1
CASSQLDRAGAEAFF	TGCGCCAGCAGCCAACTGGACAGGGCGGGTGCTGAAGCTTTCTTT	-	TRBV4-3	TRBJ1-1	TRBD1
CASSEGRDSYNEQYF	TGTGCCAGCAGTGAAGGGAGGGACAGTTACAACGAGCAGTACTTC	-	TRBV6-1	TRBJ2-7	-
CASSGGRDTRSYNEQFF	TGTGCCAGCAGCGGGGGCCGGGACACCAGATCCTACAATGAGCAGTTCTTC	few	TRBV7-9	TRBJ2-1	-
CASSAFGTGVYEQYF	TGTGCCAGTAGCGCTTTCGGGACAGGGGTCTACGAGCAGTACTTC	-	TRBV19	TRBJ2-7	TRBD1
CASSFGGARSPLHF	TGTGCCAGCAGCTTTGGAGGGGCCAGGTCACCCCTCCACTTT	-	TRBV11-3	TRBJ1-6	-
CAISDYTEAFF	TGTGCCATCAGCGACTACACTGAAGCTTTCTTT	-	TRBV10-3	TRBJ1-1	-
CARRTSGAYEQYF	TGTGCCAGAAGGACTAGCGGGGCCTACGAGCAGTACTTC	few	TRBV2	TRBJ2-7	TRBD2
CASSQARVDGYTF	TGTGCCAGCAGCCAAGCGAGGGTGGATGGCTACACCTTC	-	TRBV14	TRBJ1-2	-
CASSFELAGKNEQFF	TGTGCCAGCAGCTTCGAACTAGCGGGAAAGAATGAGCAGTTCTTC	few	TRBV7-8	TRBJ2-1	TRBD2
CASSFWDFSGELFF	TGTGCCAGTAGTTTTTGGGACTTTTCCGGGGAGCTGTTTTTT	-	TRBV19	TRBJ2-2	-
CASSPGYVSEKLFF	TGTGCCAGCAGCCCAGGATATGTGAGTGAAAAACTGTTTTTT	few	TRBV7-2	TRBJ1-4	-
CASSMGGRTDTQYF	TGTGCCAGTAGTATGGGGGGACGCACAGATACGCAGTATTTT	few	TRBV19	TRBJ2-3	-
CASSYSKGHGEPQHF	TGTGCCAGCAGTTACTCGAAGGGCCACGGGGAGCCCCAGCATTTT	-	TRBV6-5	TRBJ1-5	-